This T cell receptor (delta chain) emerged from a study of gamma-delta chains in newborns, infants, children. The wider study: Microbial exposure reportedly drives polyclonal innate γδ T cell expansion after birth.

TCRdb re-processed the reads using CATT. The table has about 3,400 delta-chain clones, roughly 0.27% seen once. The CDR3 consists of 15 residues. Germline loops: CDR1 GEAIGNYY, CDR2 EKD. This clone appeared a few times. With only one base between it and a far larger clone, this is likely a read error. Other DNA sequences from this sample encode an identical CDR3 as well. Sequencing used blood. The rearrangement joins TRDV2 to TRDJ2; the match to TRDD3 covers 12 bases. This TCR was sampled from a child who was a newborn, infant or young child, either healthy, febrile or measles-vaccinated (not recorded which). CDR3 nucleotide sequence: TGTGCCTGTGACACCCTACTGGGGGATACAGCACAACTCTTCTTC. This translates into CACDTLLGDTAQLFF.